Following are 18 T cell receptor beta chains from one sample sequenced in a study of T cell responses to AZD1222 COVID-19 vaccine. The method was immunoSEQ multiplex PCR; TCRdb's version includes in-frame clones alone and lacks a portion of them. The sample has some 170,000 clones; approximately 92% are singletons. The specimen was peripheral blood, collected on day 0 of AZD1222 vaccination. Receptors originate from an adult in good health.

The chain is built from TRBV5-1 and TRBJ2-2, with TRBD2 matching 11 bases. The CDR3 runs 16 residues. J was trimmed by 4 bases and V by 0 bases; bases with no gene match: 2. Germline CDR1 and CDR2: SGHRS and YFSETQ. The CDR3 spells CASSLGLAGLTGELFF. As DNA, the CDR3 is TGCGCCAGCAGCTTGGGACTAGCGGGACTCACCGGGGAGCTGTTTTTT.

The chain joins TRBV10-1 to TRBJ2-1; 12 nucleotides line up with TRBD2. Trimming removed 6 bases from V and 8 bases from J; junction bases left unmatched: 14. The CDR3 runs 17 residues. Germline loops: CDR1 WNHNN, CDR2 SYGVQD (reference sequence). The CDR3 sequence: CASSLQSPGLAGDEQFF. CDR3 DNA sequence: TGCGCCAGCAGCCTACAATCCCCGGGACTAGCGGGCGATGAGCAGTTCTTC.

The rearrangement links TRBV6-5 to TRBJ1-2; 10 nucleotides agree with TRBD1. This CDR3 spans 15 amino acids. Germline values: CDR1 MNHEY, CDR2 SVGAGI. J gave up 7 bases and V 3 bases, and 8 bases lay outside the gene matches. Written as DNA, the CDR3 is TGTGCCAGCAGTTATCGACAGGGGGCCTGGGGTGGCTACACCTTC. It translates to CASSYRQGAWGGYTF.

This clone was detected only once. V gene TRBV9 combines with J gene TRBJ2-7; D gene ambiguous. CDR3 size: 14 residues. Trimming pared 0 bases from V and 0 bases from J, leaving 7 bases between. Germline CDR1 SGDLS, CDR2 YYNGEE. The CDR3 loop is CASSVDQDSYEQYF. As DNA, the CDR3 is TGTGCCAGCAGCGTAGATCAGGACTCCTACGAGCAGTACTTC.

This clone has a handful of counts. This chain connects TRBV5-5 to TRBJ1-2; TRBD1 might be the D (6 bases). CDR3 length: 13 amino acids. V lost 4 bases, J lost 4 bases, and 11 bases lay in between. Germline lookup yields CDR1 SGHKS and CDR2 YYEKEE (reference sequence). CDR3 coding DNA: TGTGCCAGCAGCCAATCGACAGGCTATGGCTACACCTTC. This gives the protein CASSQSTGYGYTF.

This chain connects TRBV6-5 to TRBJ1-1; unclear D gene. CDR3 size: 14 residues. Looked up from germline, CDR1 is MNHEY and CDR2 is SVGAGI. V lost 2 bases, J lost 1 base, and 8 bases lay in between. This CDR3 is CASSYIARNTEAFF. CDR3 DNA: TGTGCCAGCAGTTACATCGCCAGGAACACTGAAGCTTTCTTT.

Only a few counts were recorded for this clone. The chain joins TRBV12-3 or TRBV12-4 to TRBJ1-2, with D uncertain. The CDR3 is 12 amino acids. V was shortened by 7 bases and J by 5 bases, with 11 bases between the two germline ends. The CDR3 sequence is CASTSDSYGYTF. As DNA, the CDR3 is TGTGCCAGCACCTCGGACTCTTATGGCTACACCTTC.

The rearrangement links TRBV4-1 to TRBJ2-7, with 9 bases that match TRBD2. The CDR3 consists of 16 residues. Germline CDR1 reads MGHRA; CDR2 reads YSYEKL. Unmatched junction bases numbered 5, after V lost 1 base and J lost 1 base. CDR3: CASSQALAGPSYEQYF. The CDR3 DNA sequence: TGCGCCAGCAGCCAAGCCCTAGCGGGGCCTTCCTACGAGCAGTACTTC.

The V gene is TRBV5-4, the J gene TRBJ2-7; D is perhaps TRBD2 (7 bases). The CDR3 is 14 residues long. The germline V gene encodes CDR1 SGHNT and CDR2 YYREEE (reference sequence). V lost 4 bases to trimming and J lost 7 bases, with 18 bases between them. DNA for the CDR3: TGTGCCAGCAGCGGCGGGGGCGGGGGTTTGGAGCAGTACTTC. Protein: CASSGGGGGLEQYF. Combining the CDR3 with reference TRBV5-4 and TRBJ2-7 gives the whole variable domain ETGVTQSPTHLIKTRGQQVTLRCSSQSGHNTVSWYQQALGQGPQFIFQYYREEENGRGNFPPRFSGLQFPNYSSELNVNALELDDSALYLCASSGGGGGLEQYFGPGTRLTVT.

The chain uses TRBV6-5 and TRBJ1-3; the D is unclear. The V end was cut by 4 bases, the J end by 2 bases, with 9 bases between. The CDR3 covers 14 residues. Per the germline V gene, CDR1 is MNHEY and CDR2 is SVGAGI. CDR3 protein: CASSSWGTGNTIYF. CDR3 DNA: TGTGCCAGCAGTTCTTGGGGTACTGGAAACACCATATATTTT.

The chain employs TRBV6-5 and TRBJ2-2; tentative D call: TRBD2 (6 bases). Germline loops: CDR1 MNHEY, CDR2 SVGAGI. Deletions cut 2 bases from V and 1 base from J, with 8 bases between. The CDR3 contains 15 residues. CDR3 DNA: TGTGCCAGCAGTTACGAGCGGGTGAACACCGGGGAGCTGTTTTTT. Its protein is CASSYERVNTGELFF.

The V and J genes are TRBV20-1 and TRBJ2-3, with 9 nucleotides matching TRBD1. After removal of 3 bases from V and 4 bases from J, the junction contained 8 bases not matched to a gene. Germline V lookup: CDR1 DFQATT, CDR2 SNEGSKA (reference sequence). This CDR3 contains 15 residues. The CDR3 DNA reads as TGCAGTGCTAGTTTGGGACAGGGAGGGGCAGATACGCAGTATTTT. Protein: CSASLGQGGADTQYF.

The chain uses TRBV7-8 and TRBJ2-5, with 11 bases identical to TRBD2. V shed 1 base and J 4 bases; nucleotides not matched to a gene: 2. CDR1 SGHVS and CDR2 FQNEAQ come from the germline V gene. CDR3 length equals 15 residues. CDR3 bases: TGTGCCAGCAGCTTAGAGGGACTAGCGGTAGAGACCCAGTACTTC. This encodes CASSLEGLAVETQYF.

The rearrangement uses TRBV3-1 (or the pseudogene TRBV3-2) and TRBJ1-2; possibly TRBD1 for D (6 bases). With 1 base removed from V and 8 bases from J, the gap between germline ends came to 17 bases. From germline, CDR1 is LGHDT and CDR2 YNNKEL (reference sequence). CDR3 length: 15 amino acids. In DNA form, the CDR3 reads TGTGCCAGCAGCCAAGGACTGTACAGGGAGGTAGGCTACACCTTC. Protein: CASSQGLYREVGYTF.

The table lists this clone with a count of one. V and J are TRBV2 and TRBJ1-1; 7 positions match TRBD1. The CDR3 extends over 15 amino acids. The V gene's germline CDR1 is SNHLY and CDR2 FYNNEI. Losses at the gene ends were 7 bases for V and 4 bases for J; bases not matched to a gene: 12. In DNA form, the CDR3 reads TGTGCCAGCACCCAGGGGGTACAGATTAGCACTGAAGCTTTCTTT. Translation: CASTQGVQISTEAFF.

V and J are TRBV6-1 and TRBJ2-1; D remains ambiguous. The V gene lost 3 bases and the J gene lost 4 bases, with 10 bases spanning the gap. The CDR3 loop spans 14 amino acids. Germline CDR1 is MNHNS and CDR2 is SASEGT. The CDR3 coding sequence is TGTGCCAGCAGTGAGGGCCCTCATTACAATGAGCAGTTCTTC. Translation: CASSEGPHYNEQFF.

The chain couples TRBV19 to TRBJ2-2; a possible D gene is TRBD2 (5 bases). With 5 bases removed from V and 5 bases from J, the gap between germline ends came to 18 bases. Germline V gene data show CDR1 as LNHDA and CDR2 as SQIVND (reference sequence). The length of the CDR3 is 16 residues. The chain's CDR3 is CASSPRTGFGTGELFF. The CDR3 nucleotides are TGTGCCAGTAGTCCTCGGACTGGTTTTGGGACCGGGGAGCTGTTTTTT. Full variable domain (missing parts from reference TRBV19 and TRBJ2-2): DGGITQSPKYLFRKEGQNVTLSCEQNLNHDAMYWYRQDPGQGLRLIYYSQIVNDFQKGDIAEGYSVSREKKESFPLTVTSAQKNPTAFYLCASSPRTGFGTGELFFGEGSRLTVL.

This clone was picked up one time. The chain joins TRBV6-5 to TRBJ1-5; TRBD1 aligns across 9 bases. Trimming cost V 2 bases and J 4 bases; bases outside gene matches: 3. Germline V gives CDR1 MNHEY, CDR2 SVGAGI. CDR3 length: 15 residues. The CDR3 DNA reads TGTGCCAGCAGTTACAAGGGACAGGGAAATCAGCCCCAGCATTTT. This translates into CASSYKGQGNQPQHF.